What follows are 19 T cell receptor beta chains derived from one specimen sequenced in a study of shared clonotypes between healthy human individuals. The data were produced by immunoSEQ multiplex PCR, yet TCRdb's version contains in-frame clones alone and is incomplete. Among around 2.5 million clones listed, 93% were seen once. The sample consisted of naive CD4+ T cells from PBMCs. Subset: CD45RA+ positively selected. The receptors originated from a man aged 18-30 years in good health. Some clones in this sample may be carry-over from other donors' samples.

This clone came up once. V and J are TRBV19 and TRBJ2-7, with D possibly being TRBD1 (6 bases). The CDR3 spans 16 residues. Trimming removed 5 bases at V and 3 bases at J, with 20 bases between. CDR1 and CDR2 (germline): LNHDA, SQIVND (reference sequence). The DNA for the CDR3 is TGTGCCAGTAGTCAAAACCACAGGGTGGTTGTCTACGAGCAGTACTTC. Translated, it gives CASSQNHRVVVYEQYF. Complete variable domain (other parts from reference TRBV19 and TRBJ2-7): DGGITQSPKYLFRKEGQNVTLSCEQNLNHDAMYWYRQDPGQGLRLIYYSQIVNDFQKGDIAEGYSVSREKKESFPLTVTSAQKNPTAFYLCASSQNHRVVVYEQYFGPGTRLTVT.

V is TRBV5-4 and J is TRBJ1-1; D uncertain. Per the germline V gene, CDR1 is SGHNT and CDR2 is YYREEE (reference sequence). The CDR3 sequence is 14 residues long. The V end lost 3 bases, the J end lost 1 base, and 10 bases lay between the germline ends. The CDR3, as DNA: TGTGCCAGCAGCTCGGCGGAGCCGAACACTGAAGCTTTCTTT. Amino acid sequence: CASSSAEPNTEAFF.

V is TRBV5-4 and J is TRBJ2-2; perhaps TRBD2 as D (5 bases). Germline CDR1 and CDR2: SGHNT and YYREEE (reference sequence). The CDR3 loop spans 17 amino acids. V was pared by 4 bases and J by 3 bases, with 19 bases between. CDR3 amino acids: CASSPQPGIQDTGELFF. The CDR3 DNA reads TGTGCCAGCAGCCCCCAACCCGGGATCCAGGACACCGGGGAGCTGTTTTTT.

V and J are TRBV19 and TRBJ2-6, with 8 bases that match TRBD1. V was clipped by 8 bases and J by 4 bases; unmatched bases: 13. The CDR3 totals 17 residues. Per the germline V gene, CDR1 is LNHDA and CDR2 is SQIVND (reference sequence). The CDR3 DNA follows: TGTGCCAGTCGTACTAATCAGGGGGCGAGAGGGGCCAACGTCCTGACTTTC. Its translation is CASRTNQGARGANVLTF.

With respect to this clone: Other nucleotide sequences in the sample specify the same CDR3. V and J are TRBV7-9 and TRBJ2-7, with 7 bases matching TRBD2. V lost 5 bases, J lost 7 bases, and 5 bases stayed unmatched. Germline V gene sequence: CDR1 SEHNR, CDR2 FQNEAQ (reference sequence). The CDR3 is made up of 12 amino acids. As DNA, the CDR3 is TGTGCCAGCAGCCTCAACGGGGGGGAGCAGTACTTC. Protein product: CASSLNGGEQYF.

A note on this clone: Additional DNA sequences in this sample encode the identical CDR3. The chain joins TRBV14 to TRBJ2-3; the D gene is possibly TRBD2 (6 bases). The germline gives CDR1 SGHDN, CDR2 FVKESK. The CDR3 length is 15 residues. V gave up 4 bases and J gave up 0 bases, with 11 bases separating them. The CDR3 DNA follows: TGTGCCAGCAGCCCCGGACTACTGAGCACAGATACGCAGTATTTT. Residues: CASSPGLLSTDTQYF.

Regarding this clone: This same CDR3 is encoded by further DNA sequences in the sample. This chain links TRBV18 with TRBJ1-1; D remains ambiguous. The CDR3 length is 14 residues. Germline values: CDR1 KGHSH, CDR2 LQKENI. V was pared by 1 base and J by 10 bases, with 16 bases between. The CDR3 here is CASSPRAPRYSAFF. The CDR3 nucleotides read TGTGCCAGCTCACCACGGGCCCCCAGATACTCAGCTTTCTTT.

This clone has only one observation. V and J are TRBV19 and TRBJ2-2, with 10 nucleotides matching TRBD1. CDR1 is LNHDA and CDR2 is SQIVND in the germline V gene (reference sequence). This CDR3 is built from 17 residues. V lost 7 bases, J lost 5 bases, and 13 bases stayed unmatched. The CDR3, as DNA: TGTGCCAGTACTAGGACAGGGGGTTTTAAGAGAACCGGGGAGCTGTTTTTT. Translating it yields CASTRTGGFKRTGELFF.

The chain recombines TRBV18 with TRBJ2-1; 9 bases align to TRBD2. In germline, CDR1 is KGHSH, CDR2 LQKENI. Trimming cost V 2 bases and J 6 bases; bases outside gene matches: 5. The CDR3 totals 15 residues. CDR3 residues: CASSPVETSGNEQFF. CDR3 nucleotide sequence: TGTGCCAGCTCACCAGTAGAGACTAGCGGCAATGAGCAGTTCTTC.

This clone has a single count. Other nucleotide sequences in the sample specify the same CDR3. The genes are TRBV7-9 and TRBJ2-6; no reliable D call. V dropped 7 bases and J dropped 2 bases, with 6 bases sitting between them. The CDR3 extends over 13 amino acids. Looked up from germline, CDR1 is SEHNR and CDR2 is FQNEAQ (reference sequence). The CDR3 here is CASIRAGANVLTF. CDR3 sequence (DNA): TGTGCCAGCATTAGGGCTGGGGCCAACGTCCTGACTTTC.

The CDR3 region is CASSSIREGSTEAFF. The CDR3 DNA is TGTGCCAGCAGTTCCATACGCGAGGGGAGCACTGAAGCTTTCTTT. The genes are TRBV7-9 and TRBJ1-1; D may be TRBD1 (5 bases). Germline V CDR1 and CDR2: SEHNR, FQNEAQ (reference sequence). The ends were cut back, 6 bases at V and 4 bases at J, with 18 bases in the middle. The CDR3 covers 15 residues.

The V call is TRBV7-2, the J call TRBJ1-5; D uncertain. From germline, CDR1 is SGHTA and CDR2 FQGNSA. V gave up 0 bases and J gave up 3 bases, with 9 bases separating them. CDR3 size: 15 residues. The chain's CDR3 is CASSLAYGLNQPQHF. CDR3 nucleotides: TGTGCCAGCAGCTTAGCGTACGGTCTCAATCAGCCCCAGCATTTT.

The chain combines TRBV7-6 with TRBJ2-7; no clear D gene. This CDR3 comprises 12 residues. CDR1 and CDR2 from the germline V gene are SGHVS and FNYEAQ. V was trimmed by 5 bases and J by 0 bases, leaving 5 bases between them. The CDR3 bases are TGTGCCAGCAGCCCGATCTCCTACGAGCAGTACTTC. This translates into CASSPISYEQYF.

Regarding this clone: The sample carries other DNA sequences with the same CDR3. The chain uses TRBV7-9 and TRBJ2-7, with TRBD1 matching over 8 bases. The CDR3 extends over 15 amino acids. Germline-derived CDR1 and CDR2 are SEHNR and FQNEAQ (reference sequence). Trimming took 1 base from V and 2 from J; bases not matched to a gene: 4. The CDR3 DNA follows: TGTGCCAGCAGCTTAGGTGGACAGGGCCCCTACGAGCAGTACTTC. As protein: CASSLGGQGPYEQYF.

This chain joins TRBV5-1 and TRBJ1-6; tentatively, D is TRBD1 (6 bases). CDR1 and CDR2 (germline): SGHRS, YFSETQ. The CDR3 totals 16 residues. V lost 4 bases and J 9 bases, leaving 20 bases between the germline ends. Here the CDR3 DNA reads TGCGCCAGCAGCCAGTCTCCAACAGGGATGGGTTCACCCCTCCACTTT. This codes for CASSQSPTGMGSPLHF.

V and J are TRBV5-1 and TRBJ2-3, with TRBD2 matching 8 bases. This CDR3 spans 16 amino acids. V gave up 4 bases and J gave up 6 bases; unmatched junction bases: 13. Germline-derived CDR1 and CDR2 are SGHRS and YFSETQ. In nucleotides, the CDR3 is TGCGCCAGCAGCCTACTGAGCGGGAGTCGGTTGGATACGCAGTATTTT. Amino acid sequence: CASSLLSGSRLDTQYF.

J is TRBJ2-7 and V is TRBV5-4; 9 bases are a match to TRBD1. Germline V lookup: CDR1 SGHNT, CDR2 YYREEE (reference sequence). This CDR3 has 14 residues. J lost 9 bases, V lost 0 bases, and 7 bases had no gene match. The CDR3 nucleotides are TGTGCCAGCAGCTTGGGGACAGGGGTGGGGGTGCAGTACTTC. It translates to CASSLGTGVGVQYF. The whole variable domain, filled in from reference TRBV5-4 and TRBJ2-7, reads ETGVTQSPTHLIKTRGQQVTLRCSSQSGHNTVSWYQQALGQGPQFIFQYYREEENGRGNFPPRFSGLQFPNYSSELNVNALELDDSALYLCASSLGTGVGVQYFGPGTRLTVT.

This sequence joins TRBV7-9 and TRBJ2-2; D is unclear. The V gene lost 0 bases and the J gene lost 6 bases, with 17 bases spanning the gap. CDR1 and CDR2 (germline): SEHNR, FQNEAQ (reference sequence). The CDR3 is 17 amino acids. The CDR3 DNA reads as TGTGCCAGCAGCTTAGCTGGGGAATCGTGGTTCTCCGGGGAGCTGTTTTTT. Protein sequence: CASSLAGESWFSGELFF.

J is TRBJ2-7 and V is TRBV7-2, with 7 bases fitting TRBD1. The germline gives CDR1 SGHTA, CDR2 FQGNSA. J was trimmed by 6 bases and V by 6 bases; bases with no gene match: 8. The length of the CDR3 is 13 residues. CDR3 coding DNA: TGTGCCAGCAGGACAGGGAACTTCGGCGAGCAGTACTTC. Protein product: CASRTGNFGEQYF.